This T cell receptor beta chain was obtained from a study of blood T cells in healthy people across ages. Combining a sample-barcoded 5' primer with a J-beta primer mix, a second PCR ran for about 7 to 11 cycles. TCRdb redid the calling of the 5' RACE reads with MiXCR, one entry per CDR3 protein. This table holds 890,000 or so distinct CDR3 sequences, approximately 65% found once. The study, taken as a whole, reports: Unsorted PBMCs ruled out conclusive naive versus antigen-experienced comparison.

With 4 bases clipped from V and 4 bases from J, the junction kept 10 bases outside the gene matches. Germline-derived CDR1 and CDR2 are SGHDN and FVKESK. This CDR3 comprises 16 residues. In terms of origin and age, donors were healthy Caucasian individuals from Russia aged 6 to 90. This clonotype was seen only a few times. Antigen unknown. V is TRBV14 and J is TRBJ2-1; 7 positions match TRBD2. This TCR was recovered from a man under 40 in good health. Sequencing was performed on blood. CDR3: CASSPFHGGEYNEQFF. For the CDR3, the DNA is TGTGCCAGCAGCCCGTTTCATGGGGGGGAATACAATGAGCAGTTCTTC.